These 21 T cell receptor beta chains were all obtained from the same sample, sequenced in a study of blood T cell repertoires in COVID-19. Using immunoSEQ multiplex PCR, the repertoire was profiled, and TCRdb retains in-frame clones only, with some absent. Of about 200,000 clones listed, around 88% are singletons. Sequencing input: PBMCs or T cells enriched from blood (not recorded which). Source of these receptors: a man aged 35 to 55 with acute COVID-19.

In DNA, the CDR3 is TGTGCCAGCGGGCGGGGGAATGAAAAACTGTTTTTT. This sequence encodes CASGRGNEKLFF. The chain couples TRBV27 to TRBJ1-4; maybe TRBD1 (5 bases). There are 12 residues in the CDR3. Germline-derived CDR1 and CDR2 are MNHEY and SMNVEV (reference sequence). Trimming removed 8 bases at V and 5 bases at J, with 9 bases between.

This chain connects TRBV21-1 to TRBJ2-1; the tabulated D call, TRBD2, remains unverified against the DNA. TRBV21-1 is labeled a pseudogene. This CDR3 comprises 18 residues. CDR3 DNA sequence: TGTGCCAGCAGCAAAAAATGGGGGGGCCGGGAGTTAGACAATGAGCAGTTCTTC. Translation: CASSKKWGGRELDNEQFF.

This chain uses TRBV5-1 with TRBJ2-7; D gene unclear. Germline V gene data show CDR1 as SGHRS and CDR2 as YFSETQ. Between the trimmed V and J ends, which lost 0 bases and 7 bases, there was a span of 17 bases. The CDR3 has 15 amino acids. CDR3 nucleotide sequence: TGCGCCAGCAGCTTGGCCGGAGTGTCCCCTGGGGAGCAGTACTTC. Protein sequence: CASSLAGVSPGEQYF.

V usage is TRBV11-2 and J usage is TRBJ2-5, with D perhaps TRBD1 (6 bases). The CDR3 consists of 14 residues. The germline V and J ends were trimmed by 5 bases and 2 bases, with 12 bases remaining between them. Germline assignment: CDR1 SGHAT and CDR2 FQNNGV. The CDR3: CASSRWTEQETQYF. The CDR3 DNA follows: TGTGCCAGCAGCCGATGGACAGAGCAAGAGACCCAGTACTTC.

The chain uses TRBV28 and TRBJ2-6, with D perhaps matching TRBD1 (7 bases). V lost 6 bases and J 4 bases, leaving 10 bases between the germline ends. The germline CDR1 and CDR2 sequences are MDHEN and SYDVKM. CDR3 length: 14 amino acids. CDR3 residues: CASSQGGGANVLTF. CDR3 nucleotides: TGTGCCAGCAGCCAGGGGGGAGGGGCCAACGTCCTGACTTTC. Full variable domain (outside the CDR3, taken from reference TRBV28 and TRBJ2-6): DVKVTQSSRYLVKRTGEKVFLECVQDMDHENMFWYRQDPGLGLRLIYFSYDVKMKEKGDIPEGYSVSREKKERFSLILESASTNQTSMYLCASSQGGGANVLTFGAGSRLTVL.

This rearrangement joins TRBV11-2 to TRBJ2-7; D unresolved. V was cut by 4 bases and J by 3 bases, with 25 bases left in between. Germline V gives CDR1 SGHAT, CDR2 FQNNGV. The CDR3 is made up of 18 amino acids. The CDR3 loop reads CASSSLPGLTPRNYEQYF. The CDR3 DNA is TGTGCCAGCAGCTCTCTGCCGGGTTTGACCCCGAGGAACTACGAGCAGTACTTC.

V is TRBV29-1 and J is TRBJ2-3, with 8 bases lining up with TRBD1. V dropped 4 bases and J dropped 0; count of bases not matched to a gene: 3. CDR1 is SQVTM and CDR2 is ANQGSEA in the germline V gene. The CDR3 consists of 14 residues. As DNA, the CDR3 is TGCAGCGTTGCAGGGGGCGGTAGCACAGATACGCAGTATTTT. Amino acids: CSVAGGGSTDTQYF.

This sequence joins TRBV3-1 (or the pseudogene TRBV3-2) and TRBJ2-5; D gene unclear. V was clipped by 1 base and J by 13 bases, with 16 bases between them. Germline assignment: CDR1 LGHDT and CDR2 YNNKEL (reference sequence). This CDR3 spans 13 amino acids. CDR3 sequence: CASSQGILTAAYF. Written as DNA, the CDR3 is TGTGCCAGCAGCCAAGGCATCCTGACGGCGGCGTACTTC.

The rearrangement links TRBV11-1 to TRBJ1-1; D is unresolved. V was trimmed by 11 bases and J by 0 bases, leaving 13 bases between them. Germline V gene sequence: CDR1 SGHAT, CDR2 FQDESV (reference sequence). The CDR3 totals 13 residues. CDR3 loop: CASAQRMNTEAFF. In DNA, the CDR3 is TGTGCCTCGGCCCAGCGTATGAACACTGAAGCTTTCTTT.

On this clone itself: A clone one base away is much larger, so this may be a read error. Different DNA sequences within this sample yield the same CDR3. The CDR3 loop is CASSFDRFLLSYEQYF. The CDR3 nucleotides read TGTGCCAGTAGCTTTGACAGGTTTTTACTCTCCTACGAGCAGTACTTC. The chain employs TRBV11-2 and TRBJ2-7, with a weak D call TRBD1 (6 bases). The CDR3 length is 16 residues. Looked up from germline, CDR1 is SGHAT and CDR2 is FQNNGV.

The V gene is TRBV2, the J gene TRBJ2-6; D is perhaps TRBD1 (5 bases). Germline CDR1 reads SNHLY; CDR2 reads FYNNEI. V lost 6 bases and J 1 base, leaving 13 bases between the germline ends. The CDR3 contains 16 residues. CDR3 nucleotides: TGTGCCAGCAGGCGAAAAGGGGTGTCTGGGGCCAACGTCCTGACTTTC. Translation: CASRRKGVSGANVLTF.

This clone occurred a few times. The chain joins TRBV25-1 to TRBJ1-3, with D possibly being TRBD1 (5 bases). Germline V gene lookup returns CDR1 MGHDK and CDR2 SYGVNS. Trimming shortened V by 5 bases and J by 4 bases, and 9 bases separated the two germline ends. CDR3 size: 13 residues. This chain's CDR3 is CASSIGHGNTIYF. CDR3 in DNA: TGTGCCAGCAGTATCGGACACGGAAACACCATATATTTT.

The chain links TRBV6-5 to TRBJ1-1, with D maybe TRBD1 (6 bases). The V end lost 8 bases, the J end lost 3 bases, and 13 bases lay between the germline ends. This CDR3 spans 13 amino acids. Germline V gives CDR1 MNHEY, CDR2 SVGAGI. The CDR3 nucleotides are TGTGCCAGCGGAACAGGGCCGCACACTGAAGCTTTCTTT. Its translation: CASGTGPHTEAFF.

The chain uses TRBV28 and TRBJ1-2; 8 bases fit TRBD1. Germline lookup yields CDR1 MDHEN and CDR2 SYDVKM. The ends lost 5 bases at V and 4 bases at J; junction bases unmatched: 18. The CDR3 loop spans 18 amino acids. The CDR3 is CASSLTPPQQGASYGYTF. The CDR3 coding sequence is TGTGCCAGCAGTCTAACCCCGCCTCAGCAGGGGGCGAGCTATGGCTACACCTTC.

The V and J genes are TRBV28 and TRBJ1-2; D gene uncertain. Germline V gene data show CDR1 as MDHEN and CDR2 as SYDVKM. V lost 5 bases and J lost 2, with 9 bases in between. The CDR3 sequence is 13 residues long. Here the CDR3 DNA reads TGTGCCAGCAGTCGACACGGAAACTATGGCTACACCTTC. It codes for CASSRHGNYGYTF.

This clone was detected once. The chain is built from TRBV20-1 and TRBJ2-5; 11 positions agree with TRBD2. The CDR3 contains 17 residues. The V and J ends lost 3 bases and 2 bases, in that order; junction bases with no gene match: 11. Germline values: CDR1 DFQATT, CDR2 SNEGSKA (reference sequence). CDR3 sequence: CSASPPGLAVIQETQYF. CDR3 nucleotides: TGCAGTGCTAGTCCCCCGGGACTAGCGGTGATACAAGAGACCCAGTACTTC.

The chain carries TRBV28 and TRBJ1-5, with D uncertain. The ends were cut back, 6 bases at V and 8 bases at J, with 17 bases in the middle. The CDR3 is made up of 14 amino acids. The germline V gene has CDR1 MDHEN and CDR2 SYDVKM. CDR3 region: CASSSRPSPKPQHF. The DNA of the CDR3 is TGTGCCAGCAGCTCTCGGCCTAGCCCGAAGCCCCAGCATTTT.

V usage is TRBV11-2 and J usage is TRBJ1-1, with unresolved D. Trimming removed 4 bases from V and 1 base from J, with 10 bases in between. CDR3 length: 14 residues. Per the germline V gene, CDR1 is SGHAT and CDR2 is FQNNGV. The chain's CDR3 is CASSSHPGNTEAFF. The CDR3 region has the DNA TGTGCCAGCAGCTCCCACCCAGGGAACACTGAAGCTTTCTTT. Filled out from reference TRBV11-2 and TRBJ1-1, the complete variable domain reads EAGVAQSPRYKIIEKRQSVAFWCNPISGHATLYWYQQILGQGPKLLIQFQNNGVVDDSQLPKDRFSAERLKGVDSTLKIQPAKLEDSAVYLCASSSHPGNTEAFFGQGTRLTVV.

This clone was recorded a few times. The chain uses TRBV19 and TRBJ1-2, with 8 bases fitting TRBD1. V dropped 4 bases and J dropped 4; count of bases not matched to a gene: 5. The CDR3 loop spans 14 amino acids. CDR1 and CDR2 from the germline V gene are LNHDA and SQIVND (reference sequence). The chain's CDR3 is CASSTQGATYGYTF. Written as DNA, the CDR3 is TGTGCCAGTAGTACCCAGGGGGCTACCTATGGCTACACCTTC.

This chain connects TRBV30 to TRBJ2-7; TRBD2 aligns across 7 bases. J was trimmed by 2 bases and V by 5 bases; bases with no gene match: 12. The CDR3 has 15 amino acids. Per the germline V gene, CDR1 is GTSNPN and CDR2 is SVGIG (reference sequence). The CDR3 region is CAWVALAADTYEQYF. CDR3 DNA sequence: TGTGCCTGGGTTGCTCTAGCGGCCGATACCTACGAGCAGTACTTC.

The chain couples TRBV30 to TRBJ1-1; maybe TRBD1 (6 bases). CDR1 GTSNPN and CDR2 SVGIG come from the germline V gene (reference sequence). The CDR3 runs to 11 residues. V lost 3 bases and J 5 bases, leaving 7 bases between the germline ends. The CDR3 protein is CAWRGATEAFF. The CDR3 region has the DNA TGTGCCTGGAGGGGGGCGACTGAAGCTTTCTTT. The whole variable domain, filled in from reference TRBV30 and TRBJ1-1, reads SQTIHQWPATLVQPVGSPLSLECTVEGTSNPNLYWYRQAAGRGLQLLFYSVGIGQISSEVPQNLSASRPQDRQFILSSKKLLLSDSGFYLCAWRGATEAFFGQGTRLTVV.